This T cell receptor beta chain was identified in a study of technical replicates of blood from several donors. Clones were read by immunoSEQ multiplex PCR, and TCRdb kept only the in-frame ones, dropping some. The profile shows tens of thousands of clones, 92% of them singletons. The CDR3 totals 14 residues. Per germline, CDR1 SGDLS and CDR2 YYNGEE. Between the trimmed V and J ends, which lost 4 bases and 2 bases, there was a span of 9 bases. This chain joins TRBV9 and TRBJ2-2; no definite D call. Sequences were obtained from T cells isolated from PBMCs. This sequence originates from a human donor in good health. CDR3 region: CASSLETNTGELFF. In DNA form, the CDR3 reads TGTGCCAGCAGCTTGGAGACCAACACCGGGGAGCTGTTTTTT.